These 9 T cell receptor beta chains came from one sample sequenced in a study of blood T cell repertoires in COVID-19. Sequencing was performed with immunoSEQ multiplex PCR; in TCRdb, only in-frame clones are kept and a portion is missing. The sample carries some 180,000 clones, around 79% recorded once. The sample comprised peripheral blood. The receptors here all came from a man aged 50 to 59 who had recovered from COVID-19.

The CDR3 nucleotides read TGTGCCAGCAGTGAGGGCAGGGGGTCACCCCTCCACTTT. Protein sequence: CASSEGRGSPLHF. This chain uses TRBV2 with TRBJ1-6, with 7 bases lining up with TRBD1. CDR1 and CDR2 from the germline V gene are SNHLY and FYNNEI. CDR3 length equals 13 residues. With 3 bases clipped from V and 10 bases from J, the junction kept 3 bases outside the gene matches. Combining the CDR3 with reference TRBV2 and TRBJ1-6 gives the whole variable domain EPEVTQTPSHQVTQMGQEVILRCVPISNHLYFYWYRQILGQKVEFLVSFYNNEISEKSEIFDDQFSVERPDGSNFTLKIRSTKLEDSAMYFCASSEGRGSPLHFGNGTRLTVT.

V usage is TRBV18 and J usage is TRBJ2-7, with 8 bases that match TRBD2. Per the germline V gene, CDR1 is KGHSH and CDR2 is LQKENI. The CDR3 runs 15 residues. Trimming cost V 1 base and J 5 bases; bases outside gene matches: 7. The CDR3 loop reads CASSPQAGARDEQYF. DNA of the CDR3: TGTGCCAGCTCACCACAAGCGGGAGCTCGGGACGAGCAGTACTTC. Variable domain in full (rest from reference TRBV18 and TRBJ2-7): NAGVMQNPRHLVRRRGQEARLRCSPMKGHSHVYWYRQLPEEGLKFMVYLQKENIIDESGMPKERFSAEFPKEGPSILRIQQVVRGDSAAYFCASSPQAGARDEQYFGPGTRLTVT.

This chain uses TRBV3-1 (or the pseudogene TRBV3-2) with TRBJ2-1, with a weak D call TRBD2 (6 bases). Per germline, CDR1 LGHDT and CDR2 YNNKEL (reference sequence). The CDR3 runs to 17 residues. Trimming removed 0 bases from V and 7 bases from J, with 19 bases in between. This chain's CDR3 is CASSQDEGMGGDNEQFF. The CDR3 region has the DNA TGTGCCAGCAGCCAAGATGAGGGAATGGGGGGTGATAATGAGCAGTTCTTC.

The chain joins TRBV7-2 to TRBJ2-7; 13 positions match TRBD2. Germline V gene lookup returns CDR1 SGHTA and CDR2 FQGNSA. V was clipped by 8 bases and J by 4 bases; unmatched bases: 17. The CDR3 sequence is 18 residues long. The CDR3 sequence: CASGHPGLAGEIRYEQYF. The CDR3, as DNA: TGTGCCAGCGGACACCCAGGACTAGCGGGAGAGATCAGGTACGAGCAGTACTTC.

This chain joins TRBV18 and TRBJ2-7; 10 bases are shared with TRBD2. The ends lost 6 bases at V and 3 bases at J; junction bases unmatched: 5. CDR1 and CDR2 from the germline V gene are KGHSH and LQKENI. The CDR3 has 14 residues. CDR3 region: CASSLAGEVYEQYF. The CDR3 nucleotides read TGTGCCAGCTCCCTAGCGGGAGAGGTCTACGAGCAGTACTTC.

V usage is TRBV28 and J usage is TRBJ1-1; tentatively, D is TRBD1 (6 bases). V was pared by 4 bases and J by 1 base, with 10 bases between. Per germline, CDR1 MDHEN and CDR2 SYDVKM. There are 14 residues in the CDR3. CDR3 sequence reads: CASSSQGRNTEAFF. The CDR3 DNA is TGTGCCAGCAGTTCGCAGGGGAGGAACACTGAAGCTTTCTTT.

The V gene is TRBV6-2 or TRBV6-3, the J gene TRBJ2-2, with TRBD2 identical over 13 bases. The ends lost 6 bases at V and 7 bases at J; junction bases unmatched: 8. Germline CDR1 MNHEY, CDR2 SVGEGT. CDR3 length: 16 amino acids. The CDR3 bases are TGTGCCAGCAGCCTCGGACTAGCGGGAGTTGGCGGGGAGCTGTTTTTT. This encodes CASSLGLAGVGGELFF.

The chain is built from TRBV9 and TRBJ1-5; no firm D call. This CDR3 is built from 16 residues. CDR1 is SGDLS, CDR2 YYNGEE, per germline. V gave up 4 bases and J gave up 4 bases, with 18 bases separating them. The CDR3 DNA sequence: TGTGCCAGCAGCCCTTATGACGGGTACTCTAATCAGCCCCAGCATTTT. It codes for CASSPYDGYSNQPQHF.

This chain connects TRBV11-3 to TRBJ2-1; unclear D gene. The CDR3 is 13 residues long. Trimming took off 2 bases at V and 8 bases at J, with 10 bases between the two ends. CDR1 is SGHNT, CDR2 YENEEA, per germline. CDR3 in DNA: TGTGCCAGCAGCTTATCGGAGTTTGATGAGCAGTTCTTC. It encodes CASSLSEFDEQFF.